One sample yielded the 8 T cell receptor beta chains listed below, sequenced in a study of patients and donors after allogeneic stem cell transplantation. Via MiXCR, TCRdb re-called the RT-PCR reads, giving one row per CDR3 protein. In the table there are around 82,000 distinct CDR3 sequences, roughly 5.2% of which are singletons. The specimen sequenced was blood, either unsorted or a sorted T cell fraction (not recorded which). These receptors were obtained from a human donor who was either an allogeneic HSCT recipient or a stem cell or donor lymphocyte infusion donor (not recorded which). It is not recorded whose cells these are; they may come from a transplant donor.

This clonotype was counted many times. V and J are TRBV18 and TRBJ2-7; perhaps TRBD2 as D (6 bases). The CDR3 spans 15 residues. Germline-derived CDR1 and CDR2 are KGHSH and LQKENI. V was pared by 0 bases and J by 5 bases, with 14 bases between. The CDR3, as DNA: TGTGCCAGCTCACCACCGAGTGCGGGGTCCAACGAGCAGTACTTC. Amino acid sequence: CASSPPSAGSNEQYF.

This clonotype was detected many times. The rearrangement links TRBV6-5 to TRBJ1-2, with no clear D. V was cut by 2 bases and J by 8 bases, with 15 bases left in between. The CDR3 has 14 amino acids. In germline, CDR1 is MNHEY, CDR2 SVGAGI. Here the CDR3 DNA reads TGTGCCAGCAGTTACGATGGGTTTCTGGGGGGCTACACCTTC. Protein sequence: CASSYDGFLGGYTF.

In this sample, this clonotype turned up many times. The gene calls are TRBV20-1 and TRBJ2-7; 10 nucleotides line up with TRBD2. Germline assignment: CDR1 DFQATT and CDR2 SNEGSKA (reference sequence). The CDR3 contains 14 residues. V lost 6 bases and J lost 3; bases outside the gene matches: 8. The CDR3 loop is CSALLAGVGYEQYF. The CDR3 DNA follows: TGCAGTGCACTTCTAGCGGGAGTCGGCTACGAGCAGTACTTC.

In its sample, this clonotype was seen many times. CDR3 protein: CSAKPWGWETQYF. In DNA, the CDR3 is TGCAGTGCTAAGCCGTGGGGATGGGAGACCCAGTACTTC. V is TRBV20-1 and J is TRBJ2-5, with D uncertain. The length of the CDR3 is 13 residues. Between the trimmed V and J ends, which lost 4 bases and 5 bases, there was a span of 14 bases. In germline, CDR1 is DFQATT, CDR2 SNEGSKA (reference sequence).

CDR3 in DNA: TGTGCCAGCAGTGAACAGGGGGGTATCTATGGCTACACCTTC. Protein sequence: CASSEQGGIYGYTF. The chain employs TRBV2 and TRBJ1-2; 7 bases match TRBD1. V was clipped by 2 bases and J by 4 bases; unmatched bases: 4. Germline CDR1 and CDR2: SNHLY and FYNNEI. The CDR3 runs 14 residues.

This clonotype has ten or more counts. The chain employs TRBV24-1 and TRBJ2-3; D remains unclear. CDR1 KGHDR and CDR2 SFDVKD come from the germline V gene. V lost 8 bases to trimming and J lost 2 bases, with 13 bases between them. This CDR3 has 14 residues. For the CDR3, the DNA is TGTGCCACCAAGGCCCACGAACACACAGATACGCAGTATTTT. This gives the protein CATKAHEHTDTQYF.

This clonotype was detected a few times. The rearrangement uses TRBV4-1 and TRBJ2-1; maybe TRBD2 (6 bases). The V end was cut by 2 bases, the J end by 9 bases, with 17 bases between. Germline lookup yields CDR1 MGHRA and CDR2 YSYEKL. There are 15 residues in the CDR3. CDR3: CASSQISGRDGEQFF. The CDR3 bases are TGCGCCAGCAGCCAAATTAGCGGAAGAGACGGTGAGCAGTTCTTC.

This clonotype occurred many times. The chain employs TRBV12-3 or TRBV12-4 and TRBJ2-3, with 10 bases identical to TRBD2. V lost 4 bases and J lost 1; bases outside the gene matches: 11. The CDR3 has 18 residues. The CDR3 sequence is CASSWRSSGGRGTDTQYF. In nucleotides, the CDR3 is TGTGCCAGCAGTTGGAGGAGTAGCGGGGGGCGCGGCACAGATACGCAGTATTTT.